This entry is about one T cell receptor beta chain. Its antigen is not known. The CDR3 sequence is 16 residues long. V was pared by 8 bases and J by 1 base, with 20 bases between. Germline CDR1 reads MDHEN; CDR2 reads SYDVKM. The sample comes from a study of T cell responses to AZD1222 COVID-19 vaccine. Repertoires were generated with immunoSEQ multiplex PCR, while TCRdb's copy carries only in-frame clones and drops some. The sample lists 120,000 to 150,000 clones; about nine tenths were seen once. The study, taken as a whole, reports: Only after the peak T cell response were repertoires sampled. As reported, nearly half of all spike-specific TCRs target variant regions that are unmutated. The sample set comprised mostly white British donors with more females, and clonal diversity was possibly underestimated.

This chain links TRBV28 with TRBJ1-1; D not resolved. Here the sequenced sample was peripheral blood, taken on day 0 of AZD1222 vaccination. The source of this sequence is an adult in good health. In DNA, the CDR3 is TGTGCCAGCCTTTCTTTCCGAGGGCATAGGAACACTGAAGCTTTCTTT. The encoded protein is CASLSFRGHRNTEAFF. Full variable domain (rest looked up from reference TRBV28 and TRBJ1-1): DVKVTQSSRYLVKRTGEKVFLECVQDMDHENMFWYRQDPGLGLRLIYFSYDVKMKEKGDIPEGYSVSREKKERFSLILESASTNQTSMYLCASLSFRGHRNTEAFFGQGTRLTVV.